The clone carrying this TCR beta chain is a singleton in its sample. The CDR3 contains 16 residues. Looked up from germline, CDR1 is SGHVS and CDR2 is FQNEAQ. The sample is drawn from a study of shared clonotypes between healthy human individuals. Assay execution took place at the deep level. Authors' analysis steps: Junction-only sequences without quality scores were provided by ImmunoSEQ, so filtering was different. Using immunoSEQ multiplex PCR, the repertoire was profiled, and TCRdb retains in-frame clones only, with some absent. V and J calls and clone size are those listed in that table; D and trimming were worked out from the DNA. Of about 340,000 clones listed, roughly 70% are singletons.

The sample taken for sequencing was memory CD4+ T cells sorted from blood. Subset: CD45RA-negative fraction. The rearrangement links TRBV7-8 to TRBJ2-5; 8 bases line up with TRBD1. The J call may be faulty, since TRBJ2-7 better matches the DNA end. This TCR was recovered from a young man in good health. Here the CDR3 DNA reads TGTGCCAGCAGCTTAGACGCCGGGACAGGTACCTACGAGCAGTACTTC. Translating it yields CASSLDAGTGTYEQYF.